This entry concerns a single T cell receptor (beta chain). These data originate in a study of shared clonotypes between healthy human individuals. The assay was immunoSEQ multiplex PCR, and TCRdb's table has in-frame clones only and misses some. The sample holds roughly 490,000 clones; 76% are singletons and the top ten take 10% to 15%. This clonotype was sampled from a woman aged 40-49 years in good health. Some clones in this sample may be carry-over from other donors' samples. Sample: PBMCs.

This CDR3 reads CASSLIGTSGSPYEQYF. The DNA for the CDR3 is TGTGCCAGCAGTTTAATCGGGACTAGCGGGAGCCCCTACGAGCAGTACTTC. The chain recombines TRBV27 with TRBJ2-7, with 14 bases that match TRBD2. Germline loops: CDR1 MNHEY, CDR2 SMNVEV (reference sequence). V shed 2 bases and J 2 bases; nucleotides not matched to a gene: 5. There are 17 residues in the CDR3.